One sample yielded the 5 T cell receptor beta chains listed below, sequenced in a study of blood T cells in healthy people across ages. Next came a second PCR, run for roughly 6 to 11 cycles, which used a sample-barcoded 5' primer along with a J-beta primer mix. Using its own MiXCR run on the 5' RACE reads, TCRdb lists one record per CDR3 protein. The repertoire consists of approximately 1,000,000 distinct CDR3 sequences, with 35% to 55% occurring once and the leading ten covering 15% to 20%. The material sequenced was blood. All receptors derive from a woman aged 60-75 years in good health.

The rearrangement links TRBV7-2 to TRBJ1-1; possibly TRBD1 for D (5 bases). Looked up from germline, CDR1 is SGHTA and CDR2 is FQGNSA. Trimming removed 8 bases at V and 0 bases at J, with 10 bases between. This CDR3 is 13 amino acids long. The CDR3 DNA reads TGTGCCAGCCTTAGACAGATGAACACTGAAGCTTTCTTT. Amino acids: CASLRQMNTEAFF.

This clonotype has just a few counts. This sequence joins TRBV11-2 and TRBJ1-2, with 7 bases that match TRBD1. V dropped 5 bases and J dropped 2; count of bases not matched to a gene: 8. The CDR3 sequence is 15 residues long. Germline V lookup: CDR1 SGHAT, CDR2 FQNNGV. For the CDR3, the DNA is TGTGCCAGCAGCGGAAGGGACAGTGTGAACTATGGCTACACCTTC. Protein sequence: CASSGRDSVNYGYTF.

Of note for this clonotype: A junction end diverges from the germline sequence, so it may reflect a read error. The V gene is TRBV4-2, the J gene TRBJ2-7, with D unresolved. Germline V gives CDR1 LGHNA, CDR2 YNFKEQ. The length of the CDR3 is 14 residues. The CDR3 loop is CTSSQDLGRDEQYF. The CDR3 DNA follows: TGTACCAGCAGCCAAGATCTAGGAAGGGACGAGCAGTACTTC.

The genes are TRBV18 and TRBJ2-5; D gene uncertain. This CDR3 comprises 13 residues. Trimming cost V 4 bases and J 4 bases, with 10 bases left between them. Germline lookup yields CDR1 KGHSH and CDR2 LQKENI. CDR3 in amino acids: CASSLTSRETQYF. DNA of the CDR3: TGTGCCAGCTCACTAACCTCCCGAGAGACCCAGTACTTC.

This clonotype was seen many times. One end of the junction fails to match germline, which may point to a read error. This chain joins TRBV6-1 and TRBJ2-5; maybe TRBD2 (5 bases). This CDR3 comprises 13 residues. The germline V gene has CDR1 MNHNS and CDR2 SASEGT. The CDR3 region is CASSPAPGETQYF. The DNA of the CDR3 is TGCGCCAGCAGCCCTGCGCCGGGGGAGACCCAGTACTTC.